This T cell receptor beta chain was found in a study of blood T cell repertoires in COVID-19. Across the study: Whether acute or convalescent, the COVID-19 samples came from the United States, Italy and Spain. In each case, the material was cDNA or gDNA derived from T cells, B-cell-depleted T cells, or PBMCs.

The V gene lost 5 bases and the J gene lost 1 base, with 8 bases spanning the gap. CDR1 is SEHNR and CDR2 is FQNEAQ in the germline V gene (reference sequence). CDR3 size: 13 residues. In its sample, this clone was seen once. Authors' methods: Reference gene primer amplification yielded estimated nucleated cell counts. Data came from immunoSEQ multiplex PCR; TCRdb stores just in-frame clones and leaves some out. For V, J and clone size, that table is used; D and trimming come from the DNA. In the table there are about 69,000 clones, approximately 75% of which are singletons. The rearrangement uses TRBV7-9 and TRBJ1-1, with D possibly being TRBD1 (6 bases). This TCR was recovered from a human donor in a cohort sampled during active COVID-19. Sequenced: peripheral blood. The CDR3 nucleotides are TGTGCCAGCAGCCGACAGGAGAACACTGAAGCTTTCTTT. This codes for CASSRQENTEAFF. The full variable domain, with the rest looked up from reference TRBV7-9 and TRBJ1-1, is DTGVSQNPRHKITKRGQNVTFRCDPISEHNRLYWYRQTLGQGPEFLTYFQNEAQLEKSRLLSDRFSAERPKGSFSTLEIQRTEQGDSAMYLCASSRQENTEAFFGQGTRLTVV.